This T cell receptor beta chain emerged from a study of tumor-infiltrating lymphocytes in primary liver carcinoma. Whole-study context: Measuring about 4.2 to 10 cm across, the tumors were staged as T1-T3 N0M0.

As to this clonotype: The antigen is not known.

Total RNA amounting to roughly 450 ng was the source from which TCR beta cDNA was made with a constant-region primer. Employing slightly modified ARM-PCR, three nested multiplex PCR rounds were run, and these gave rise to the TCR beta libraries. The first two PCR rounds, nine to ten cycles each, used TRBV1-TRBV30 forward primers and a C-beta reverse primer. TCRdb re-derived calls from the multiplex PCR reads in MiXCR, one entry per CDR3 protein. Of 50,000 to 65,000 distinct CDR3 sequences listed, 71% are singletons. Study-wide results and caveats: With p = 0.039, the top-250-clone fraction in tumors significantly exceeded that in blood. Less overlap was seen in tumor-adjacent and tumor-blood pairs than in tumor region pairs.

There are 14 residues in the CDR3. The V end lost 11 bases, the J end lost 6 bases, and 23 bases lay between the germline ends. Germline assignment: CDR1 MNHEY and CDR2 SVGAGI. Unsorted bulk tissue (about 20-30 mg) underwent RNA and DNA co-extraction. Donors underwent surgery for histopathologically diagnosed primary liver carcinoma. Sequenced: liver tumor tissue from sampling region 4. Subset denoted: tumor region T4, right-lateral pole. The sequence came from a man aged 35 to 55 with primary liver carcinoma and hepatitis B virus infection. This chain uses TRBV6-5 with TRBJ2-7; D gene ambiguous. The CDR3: CACSYAGELGEQYF. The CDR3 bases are TGTGCCTGTAGTTACGCTGGAGAGCTAGGCGAGCAGTACTTC.